This T cell receptor beta chain was found in a study of regulatory T cells in long-lasting Graves disease. Study observations and caveats: There were preferences for TRBV28, TRBJ1-2 and TRBJ2-5 in persistent disease. Persistent Graves' patients had lower TCR diversity than newly diagnosed ones.

The CDR3 covers 13 residues. V lost 6 bases and J lost 6; bases outside the gene matches: 7. The germline V gene has CDR1 SGHAT and CDR2 FQNNGV. This clonotype was observed many times. Its antigen is as yet unknown. Regarding time point: newly diagnosed GD, antithyroid drugs for less than 3 months. The TCR library was prepared using RNA isolated from PBMCs. A blood draw put around 9 milliliters of peripheral blood into EDTA tubes. Sequencing libraries for TCR beta were prepared with iRepertoire HTBI primers and Arm-PCR of CDR3 regions. TCRdb reprocessed the multiplex PCR reads via MiXCR and lists one record per CDR3 protein. Among about 320,000 distinct CDR3 sequences listed, 18% were seen once.

This sequence was found in a female donor with Graves disease. The specimen comprised peripheral blood mononuclear cells (PBMCs), sampled at new diagnosis, from a patient treated with antithyroid drugs. The V and J genes are TRBV11-2 and TRBJ2-7, with 8 nucleotides matching TRBD1. In nucleotides, the CDR3 is TGTGCCAGCAGTCAGGACAGGGTGACCGAGCAGTACTTC. Amino acids: CASSQDRVTEQYF.